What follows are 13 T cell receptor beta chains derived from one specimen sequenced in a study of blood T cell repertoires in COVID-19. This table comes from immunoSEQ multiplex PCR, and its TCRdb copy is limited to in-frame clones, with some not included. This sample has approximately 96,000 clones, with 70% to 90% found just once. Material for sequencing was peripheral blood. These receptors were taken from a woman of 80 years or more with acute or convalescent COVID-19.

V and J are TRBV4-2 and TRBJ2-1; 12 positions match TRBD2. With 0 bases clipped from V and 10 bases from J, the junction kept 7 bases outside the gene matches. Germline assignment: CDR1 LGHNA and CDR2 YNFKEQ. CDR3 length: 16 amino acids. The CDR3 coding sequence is TGTGCCAGCAGCCAAGATCATGGGCTAGCGGGAGGGGAGCAGTTCTTC. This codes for CASSQDHGLAGGEQFF.

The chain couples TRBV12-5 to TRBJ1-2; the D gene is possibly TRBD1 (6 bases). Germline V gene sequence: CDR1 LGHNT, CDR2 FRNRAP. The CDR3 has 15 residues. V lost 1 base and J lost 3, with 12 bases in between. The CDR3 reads CASGLGRDTDYGYTF. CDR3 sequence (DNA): TGTGCTAGTGGTTTGGGTCGGGACACTGACTATGGCTACACCTTC.

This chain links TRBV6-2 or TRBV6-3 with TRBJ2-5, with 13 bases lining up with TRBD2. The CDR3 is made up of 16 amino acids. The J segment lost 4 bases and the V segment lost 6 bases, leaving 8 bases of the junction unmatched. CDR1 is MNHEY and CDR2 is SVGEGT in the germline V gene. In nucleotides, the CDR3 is TGTGCCAGCAGCCGGACTAGCGGGAGTGGGTCAGAGACCCAGTACTTC. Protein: CASSRTSGSGSETQYF.

CDR3 in amino acids: CASSYWSVTSNTEAFF. DNA of the CDR3: TGTGCCAGCAGTTACTGGTCAGTCACCTCGAACACTGAAGCTTTCTTT. This rearrangement joins TRBV6-5 to TRBJ1-1; D is undetermined. The CDR3 spans 16 residues. Germline values: CDR1 MNHEY, CDR2 SVGAGI. V was clipped by 1 base and J by 1 base, with 13 bases between them.

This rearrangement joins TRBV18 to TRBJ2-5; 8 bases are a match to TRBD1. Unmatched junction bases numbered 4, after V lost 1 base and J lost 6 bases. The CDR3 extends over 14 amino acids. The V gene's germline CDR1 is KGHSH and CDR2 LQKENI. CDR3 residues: CASSPLDREQTQYF. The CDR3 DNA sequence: TGTGCCAGCTCACCACTGGACAGGGAACAGACCCAGTACTTC.

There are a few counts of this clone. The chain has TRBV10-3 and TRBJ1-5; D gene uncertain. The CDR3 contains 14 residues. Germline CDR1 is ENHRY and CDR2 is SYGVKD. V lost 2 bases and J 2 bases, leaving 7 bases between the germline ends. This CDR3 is CAISEGAGNQPQHF. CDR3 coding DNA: TGTGCCATCAGTGAGGGAGCAGGCAATCAGCCCCAGCATTTT.

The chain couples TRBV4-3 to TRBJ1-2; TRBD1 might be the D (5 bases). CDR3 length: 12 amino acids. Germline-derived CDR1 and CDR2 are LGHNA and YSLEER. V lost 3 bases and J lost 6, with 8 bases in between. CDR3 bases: TGCGCCAGCAGCCAGTCAGGGCATGGCTACACCTTC. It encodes CASSQSGHGYTF.

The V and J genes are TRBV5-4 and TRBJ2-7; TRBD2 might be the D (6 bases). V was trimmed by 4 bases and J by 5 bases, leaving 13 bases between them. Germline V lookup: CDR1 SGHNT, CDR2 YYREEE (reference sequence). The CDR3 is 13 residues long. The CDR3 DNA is TGTGCCAGCAGCGAGGGACTTTATCACGAGCAGTACTTC. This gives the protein CASSEGLYHEQYF.

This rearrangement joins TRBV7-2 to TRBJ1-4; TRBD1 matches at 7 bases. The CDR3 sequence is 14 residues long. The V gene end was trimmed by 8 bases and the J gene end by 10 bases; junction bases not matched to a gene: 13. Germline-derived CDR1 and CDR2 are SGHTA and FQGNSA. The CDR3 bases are TGTGCCAGCTCCCAGGGGGGATTTCAAGGAAAACTGTTTTTT. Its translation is CASSQGGFQGKLFF.

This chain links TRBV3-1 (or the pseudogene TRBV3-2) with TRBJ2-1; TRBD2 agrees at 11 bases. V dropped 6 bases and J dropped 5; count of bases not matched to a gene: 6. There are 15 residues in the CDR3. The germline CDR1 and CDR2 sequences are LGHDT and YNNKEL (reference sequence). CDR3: CASRHGTSGDNEQFF. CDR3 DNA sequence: TGTGCCAGCAGGCATGGGACTAGCGGTGACAATGAGCAGTTCTTC.

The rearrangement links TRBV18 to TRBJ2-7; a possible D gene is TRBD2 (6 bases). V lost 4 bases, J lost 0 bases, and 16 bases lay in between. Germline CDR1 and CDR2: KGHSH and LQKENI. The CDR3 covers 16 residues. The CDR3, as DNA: TGTGCCAGCTCACTCCAAGGAGGGGCCAGCTCCTACGAGCAGTACTTC. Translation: CASSLQGGASSYEQYF. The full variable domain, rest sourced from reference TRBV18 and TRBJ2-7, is NAGVMQNPRHLVRRRGQEARLRCSPMKGHSHVYWYRQLPEEGLKFMVYLQKENIIDESGMPKERFSAEFPKEGPSILRIQQVVRGDSAAYFCASSLQGGASSYEQYFGPGTRLTVT.

CDR3 DNA sequence: TGTGCCAGCAGCCCGGGACAGGGGGCAGGTGATGAAAAACTGTTTTTT. Protein product: CASSPGQGAGDEKLFF. This sequence joins TRBV4-2 and TRBJ1-4; the match to TRBD1 covers 12 bases. CDR3 length: 16 residues. V shed 4 bases, J shed 6 bases, and the junction held 6 bases outside the gene matches. Germline CDR1 and CDR2: LGHNA and YNFKEQ.

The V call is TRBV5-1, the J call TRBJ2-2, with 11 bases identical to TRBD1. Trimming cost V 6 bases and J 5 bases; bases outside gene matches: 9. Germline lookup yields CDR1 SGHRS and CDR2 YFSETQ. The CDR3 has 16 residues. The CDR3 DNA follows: TGCGCCAGCACACCGCCCGGGACAGGGGGAACCGGGGAGCTGTTTTTT. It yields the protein CASTPPGTGGTGELFF.